A single sample gave rise to the 21 T cell receptor beta chains below, sequenced in a study of blood T cell repertoires in COVID-19 (dated by TCRdb to 2018 to 2021). Preparation of the library involved the immunoSEQ multiplex PCR assay. What TCRdb holds here is the immuneACCESS table cut down to in-frame rearrangements. Part of the clones is not present; checked against another copy, under half of the missing clones reflect an unresolved V gene, and the others are unexplained. The sample yields more than 110,000 clones; over 65% were counted once. In total, the top ten clones hold less than 7.5% of the sample. The specimen was PBMCs or T cells enriched from blood (not recorded which). Receptors originate from a woman aged 50 to 65 who had recovered from COVID-19.

V and J are TRBV23-1 and TRBJ1-2, with a possible D match to TRBD1 (5 bases). TRBV23-1 qualifies as an ORF whose function is uncertain. The CDR3 sequence is 14 residues long. Deletions cut 1 base from V and 1 base from J, with 7 bases between. This chain's CDR3 is CASSQCRVNYGYTF. The CDR3 bases are TGCGCCAGCAGTCAATGCAGGGTTAACTATGGCTACACCTTC.

V usage is TRBV2 and J usage is TRBJ1-5; D ambiguous. The CDR3 covers 13 residues. Trimming left V 8 bases short and J 7 bases short, with 15 bases between. CDR1 SNHLY and CDR2 FYNNEI come from the germline V gene. Here the CDR3 DNA reads TGTGCCAGCTCCACTCATGGAGGACAGCCCCAGCATTTT. Translated, it gives CASSTHGGQPQHF.

This sequence joins TRBV27 and TRBJ2-1; TRBD2 matches 7 bases. The CDR3 spans 15 residues. J was trimmed by 6 bases and V by 0 bases; bases with no gene match: 5. Germline V gene sequence: CDR1 MNHEY, CDR2 SMNVEV (reference sequence). The CDR3 is CASSLSGLGGNEQFF. CDR3 bases: TGTGCCAGCAGTTTATCAGGACTAGGCGGCAATGAGCAGTTCTTC.

The chain combines TRBV29-1 with TRBJ1-1; a weak D match, TRBD1 (6 bases). This CDR3 is 13 amino acids long. The germline V and J ends were trimmed by 7 bases and 4 bases, with 16 bases remaining between them. Germline CDR1 is SQVTM and CDR2 is ANQGSEA. CDR3 sequence reads: CSAGTGYGTEAFF. The CDR3, as DNA: TGCAGCGCCGGAACAGGGTACGGCACTGAAGCTTTCTTT.

The chain joins TRBV2 to TRBJ1-4; D unresolved. The germline V gene has CDR1 SNHLY and CDR2 FYNNEI. The CDR3 is 15 amino acids. Trimming stripped 5 bases from V and 7 bases from J, with 17 bases between. The CDR3 reads CASSRSPGSGEKLFF. CDR3 bases: TGTGCCAGCAGTAGAAGCCCGGGTTCGGGTGAAAAACTGTTTTTT.

The chain couples TRBV18 to TRBJ1-6; 9 nucleotides agree with TRBD1. V was pared by 0 bases and J by 7 bases, with 1 base of the junction left unmatched. The CDR3 contains 15 residues. From germline, CDR1 is KGHSH and CDR2 LQKENI. CDR3 in amino acids: CASSPPGTGNSPLHF. In nucleotides, the CDR3 is TGTGCCAGCTCACCACCCGGGACAGGGAATTCACCCCTCCACTTT.

J is TRBJ1-2 and V is TRBV11-2; TRBD1 matches 9 bases. V dropped 10 bases and J dropped 4; count of bases not matched to a gene: 4. The CDR3 runs 12 residues. CDR1 and CDR2 (germline): SGHAT, FQNNGV. The CDR3 is CATRTGAYGYTF. The CDR3 DNA is TGTGCCACTCGGACAGGGGCCTATGGCTACACCTTC.

The chain recombines TRBV5-1 with TRBJ2-6, with D possibly being TRBD1 (5 bases). The ends were cut back, 2 bases at V and 2 bases at J, with 11 bases in the middle. Germline loops: CDR1 SGHRS, CDR2 YFSETQ. The CDR3 contains 16 residues. CDR3 nucleotide sequence: TGCGCCAGCAGCTTTTCGGCAGGGACTGGGGCCAACGTCCTGACTTTC. Protein product: CASSFSAGTGANVLTF.

The genes are TRBV24-1 and TRBJ2-1; TRBD2 matches at 12 bases. CDR3 length: 16 amino acids. V was pared by 6 bases and J by 4 bases, with 6 bases of the junction left unmatched. CDR1 and CDR2 from the germline V gene are KGHDR and SFDVKD. CDR3 loop: CATSPLTSGGYNEQFF. CDR3 DNA: TGTGCCACCAGTCCGTTAACTAGCGGGGGGTACAATGAGCAGTTCTTC.

The chain combines TRBV19 with TRBJ2-4, with a weak D call TRBD1 (5 bases). CDR1 is LNHDA and CDR2 is SQIVND in the germline V gene (reference sequence). The CDR3 spans 14 residues. Trimming stripped 0 bases from V and 6 bases from J, with 9 bases between. The CDR3 DNA follows: TGTGCCAGTAGTATAGACCCAGGGCGAAACATTCAGTACTTC. The encoded protein is CASSIDPGRNIQYF.

This chain joins TRBV9 and TRBJ1-6; 12 bases match TRBD1. The CDR3 runs 17 residues. Losses at the gene ends were 3 bases for V and 7 bases for J; bases not matched to a gene: 8. The germline V gene has CDR1 SGDLS and CDR2 YYNGEE. The CDR3 reads CASSAPGTGGRNSPLHF. In DNA, the CDR3 is TGTGCCAGCAGCGCTCCAGGGACAGGGGGCCGGAATTCACCCCTCCACTTT.

This clone was recorded once. This chain uses TRBV28 with TRBJ2-2; possibly TRBD1 for D (5 bases). The CDR3 has 13 residues. Germline V CDR1 and CDR2: MDHEN, SYDVKM. V gave up 6 bases and J gave up 5 bases, with 10 bases separating them. The CDR3: CASRGRGTGELFF. The CDR3 coding sequence is TGTGCCAGCAGGGGGCGAGGAACCGGGGAGCTGTTTTTT.

This clone has more than one count but fewer than ten. The J gene is TRBJ2-7, the V gene TRBV10-3; 11 nucleotides match TRBD2. The CDR3 is 14 residues long. V lost 11 bases to trimming and J lost 3 bases; unmatched junction nucleotides: 9. Germline V gene lookup returns CDR1 ENHRY and CDR2 SYGVKD. In DNA form, the CDR3 reads TGTGCCGCCTCGTCGACTAGCGGGGACTACGAGCAGTACTTC. Translation gives CAASSTSGDYEQYF.

The rearrangement links TRBV6-2 or TRBV6-3 to TRBJ1-6; TRBD1 matches at 7 bases. This CDR3 region has 14 residues. Germline lookup yields CDR1 MNHEY and CDR2 SVGEGT. Germline trimming cut 4 bases from V and 8 bases from J; bases unmatched to any gene: 5. For the CDR3, the DNA is TGTGCCAGCAGTTGGAGACAGGGTGATTCACCCCTCCACTTT. This codes for CASSWRQGDSPLHF.

This clone was observed a single time. V usage is TRBV10-3 and J usage is TRBJ1-2, with TRBD1 matching over 8 bases. The CDR3 length is 12 residues. Per the germline V gene, CDR1 is ENHRY and CDR2 is SYGVKD. The V segment lost 11 bases and the J segment 7 bases; nucleotides outside the gene matches: 9. DNA for the CDR3: TGTGCCTCTAAACAGGGGGATGGTGGCTACACCTTC. Translated, it gives CASKQGDGGYTF.

This rearrangement joins TRBV6-5 to TRBJ1-6; a possible D gene is TRBD1 (5 bases). Germline V gene data show CDR1 as MNHEY and CDR2 as SVGAGI. Trimming removed 8 bases from V and 8 bases from J, with 13 bases in between. This CDR3 spans 13 amino acids. The CDR3, as DNA: TGTGCCAGCTTACCGGCAGGGTATTCACCCCTCCACTTT. Encoded protein: CASLPAGYSPLHF.

The chain links TRBV10-3 to TRBJ1-4; D is undetermined. The CDR3 is made up of 14 amino acids. Germline-derived CDR1 and CDR2 are ENHRY and SYGVKD. Trimming removed 3 bases from V and 4 bases from J, with 9 bases in between. CDR3: CAISDGGVNEKLFF. The CDR3, as DNA: TGTGCCATCAGTGACGGCGGGGTTAATGAAAAACTGTTTTTT.

This clone showed up just once. This chain joins TRBV5-6 and TRBJ1-4; 7 bases match TRBD1. Trimming removed 5 bases from V and 0 bases from J; junction bases left unmatched: 10. This CDR3 is built from 17 residues. Germline values: CDR1 SGHDT, CDR2 YYEEEE. The chain's CDR3 is CASSTGQTPATNEKLFF. The CDR3 region has the DNA TGTGCCAGCAGTACGGGACAGACCCCTGCAACTAATGAAAAACTGTTTTTT.

The chain joins TRBV11-2 to TRBJ1-2, with TRBD1 as a possible D gene (6 bases). The CDR3 runs to 14 residues. CDR1 is SGHAT, CDR2 FQNNGV, per germline. V lost 2 bases and J 4 bases, leaving 11 bases between the germline ends. This CDR3 reads CASSLIQGLYGYTF. In DNA form, the CDR3 reads TGTGCCAGCAGCTTAATACAGGGCCTCTATGGCTACACCTTC.

The chain is built from TRBV6-6 and TRBJ2-7; D perhaps matches TRBD2 (6 bases). This CDR3 is 14 amino acids long. Germline loops: CDR1 MNHNY, CDR2 SVGAGI (reference sequence). V lost 6 bases and J 4 bases, leaving 16 bases between the germline ends. The CDR3 is CASSRLGTEYEQYF. For the CDR3, the DNA is TGTGCCAGCAGCCGACTGGGGACTGAATACGAGCAGTACTTC.

The V call is TRBV28, the J call TRBJ1-1, with a weak D call TRBD1 (5 bases). Trimming left V 6 bases short and J 8 bases short, with 16 bases between. CDR1 MDHEN and CDR2 SYDVKM come from the germline V gene. This CDR3 region has 13 residues. CDR3 sequence reads: CASSSTPAGEAFF. The CDR3 nucleotides read TGTGCCAGCAGCTCCACCCCCGCAGGGGAAGCTTTCTTT.